A single TCR beta chain is shown here with its context. The sample comes from a study of blood T cell repertoires in COVID-19. Across the whole study: Samples representing acute and convalescent COVID-19 were sourced from the United States, Italy and Spain.

Cohort allocation depended upon clinical history that participants reported. Donors in Cohort 3 counted as recovered after two negative PCRs, clearance, or symptom resolution. The CDR3 totals 13 residues. The germline V gene has CDR1 GTSNPN and CDR2 SVGIG (reference sequence). The V end lost 2 bases, the J end lost 6 bases, and 14 bases lay between the germline ends. As processed by the authors: Reference gene primer amplification in the assay estimated nucleated cell counts. Here immunoSEQ multiplex PCR was the method, and the copy in TCRdb shows in-frame clones only, minus some. Clonal size and the V and J genes are those of that table, whereas D and trimming came from the DNA. The data contain 250,000 to 350,000 clones, around 87% of them seen just once; the ten biggest clones take up roughly 5.3%.

This chain joins TRBV30 and TRBJ2-7, with D perhaps TRBD2 (6 bases). The material sequenced was PBMCs or T cells enriched from blood (not recorded which). This sequence was found in a woman between 25 and 40 years old who had recovered from COVID-19. CDR3 loop: CAWSPRRAGEQYF. CDR3 DNA: TGTGCCTGGAGTCCCAGGAGGGCAGGCGAGCAGTACTTC.